This TCR beta chain was found in a study of graft-versus-host responses after intestinal transplantation. Sequencing used immunoSEQ multiplex PCR; TCRdb keeps in-frame clones, though not all of them. The top ten hold about 1.3% of the sample, which has about 66,000 clones, roughly 91% seen once. Concerning this clone: Its specificity is unknown.

Specimen: unstimulated CD8+ T cells sorted from spleen or lymph node cells, collected before intestinal transplant. The TCR comes from a human donor who received an intestinal transplant.

The CDR3 DNA follows: TGTGCCAGCAGTTACTCGACGGCGGGCGATACGCAGTATTTT. This codes for CASSYSTAGDTQYF. The J gene is TRBJ2-3, the V gene TRBV6-5; perhaps TRBD2 as D (5 bases). CDR3 length: 14 residues. Trimming shortened V by 0 bases and J by 6 bases, and 10 bases separated the two germline ends. CDR1 and CDR2 (germline): MNHEY, SVGAGI.